The sequence of this T cell receptor beta chain was determined in a study of Graves' ophthalmopathy and Graves' hyperthyroidism. Study observations and caveats: Detection in blood was also observed for most expanded thyroid clonotypes above 0.001 frequency. As the model predicted ophthalmopathy progression, it achieved a sensitivity of around 70% and a specificity of 72.22%.

RNA served as the template for amplifying TCR beta CDR3 regions. HTBI primers were employed in first-round RT-PCR, then a second-round multiplex PCR followed. TCRdb re-called the multiplex PCR reads through MiXCR, storing one row per CDR3 protein. The data show approximately 540,000 distinct CDR3 sequences, with under 45% seen just once and roughly 4.5% held by the top ten. This clonotype was observed at least ten times. Its specificity is unknown. The CDR3 extends over 14 amino acids. Trimming stripped 4 bases from V and 3 bases from J, with 9 bases between. Germline V CDR1 and CDR2: KGHDR, SFDVKD. Eligible hyperthyroidism cases comprised new diagnoses of under 2 months' duration in individuals aged 18 to 65. Certain patients, namely those with other autoimmune diseases, uncontrolled infections, pregnancy or lactation, were excluded.

The chain couples TRBV24-1 to TRBJ1-5, with D maybe TRBD1 (5 bases). Sequenced: peripheral blood or thyroid tissue (not recorded which). The receptor was isolated from an adult man with Graves' hyperthyroidism. CDR3 bases: TGTGCCACCAGTGAAGGGGCGCACAATCAGCCCCAGCATTTT. It encodes CATSEGAHNQPQHF.